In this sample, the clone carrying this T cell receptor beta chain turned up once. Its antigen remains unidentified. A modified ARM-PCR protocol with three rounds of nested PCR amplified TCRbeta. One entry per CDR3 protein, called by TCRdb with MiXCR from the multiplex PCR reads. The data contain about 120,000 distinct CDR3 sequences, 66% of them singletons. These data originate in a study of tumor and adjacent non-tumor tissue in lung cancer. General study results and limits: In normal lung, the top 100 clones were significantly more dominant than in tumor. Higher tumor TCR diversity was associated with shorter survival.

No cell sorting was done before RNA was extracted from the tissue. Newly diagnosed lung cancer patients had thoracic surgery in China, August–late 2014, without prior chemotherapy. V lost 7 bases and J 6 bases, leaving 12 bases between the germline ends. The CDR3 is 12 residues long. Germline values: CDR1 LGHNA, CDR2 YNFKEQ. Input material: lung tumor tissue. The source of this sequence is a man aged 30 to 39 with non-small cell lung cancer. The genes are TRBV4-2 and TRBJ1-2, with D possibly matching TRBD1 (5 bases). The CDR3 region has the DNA TGTGCCAGCATGAGGGGAGCCCATGGCTACACCTTC. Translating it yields CASMRGAHGYTF.